This is a list of T cell receptor beta chains from one sample in a study of T cells in Graves' hyperthyroidism and ophthalmopathy. Using its own MiXCR run on the multiplex PCR reads, TCRdb lists one record per CDR3 protein. This sample yields roughly 260,000 distinct CDR3 sequences, of which about 14% are seen a single time; 13% belongs to the top ten. The material sequenced was blood. Receptors originate from a woman between 40 and 50 years old with Graves' hyperthyroidism that later progressed to Graves' ophthalmopathy. CDR3s include the opening cysteine and the closing phenylalanine or tryptophan. Each record gives: clone size, D gene, J gene, V gene, CDR3 protein, CDR3 DNA. A D gene is named only where the DNA matches it firmly. Some rows have no size entry. The others give once, few or many, or a class for an expanded clone.

- | TRBD2 | TRBJ2-3 | TRBV9 | CASSTSGTDTQYF | TGTGCCAGCTCTACTAGCGGCACAGATACGCAGTATTTT
many | TRBD2 | TRBJ2-1 | TRBV7-9 | CASSSSLPTSGDSYNEQFF | TGTGCCAGCAGCTCTTCCCTACCGACTAGCGGAGATTCCTACAATGAGCAGTTCTTC
many | - | TRBJ2-1 | TRBV15 | CATSRDRAVWGHEQFF | TGTGCCACCAGCAGAGATAGGGCGGTCTGGGGCCATGAGCAGTTCTTC
few | - | TRBJ2-2 | TRBV10-1 | CASSPIDRPNTGELFF | TGCGCCAGCAGTCCTATCGACAGACCCAACACCGGGGAGCTGTTTTTT
- | TRBD1 | TRBJ1-3 | TRBV20-1 | CSARPPTSTGTGGNTIYF | TGCAGTGCTAGGCCCCCAACCTCGACAGGGACAGGTGGAAACACCATATATTTT
many | - | TRBJ1-1 | TRBV20-1 | CSASPGRVWTEAFF | TGCAGTGCTAGCCCAGGACGTGTGTGGACTGAAGCTTTCTTT
many | - | TRBJ2-5 | TRBV5-5 | CASSLVFGTQYF | TGTGCCAGCAGCTTGGTCTTCGGGACCCAGTACTTC
many | TRBD1 | TRBJ2-3 | TRBV20-1 | CSAPRTGFTDTQYF | TGCAGTGCTCCTAGGACAGGGTTCACAGATACGCAGTATTTT
many | TRBD1 | TRBJ1-5 | TRBV19 | CASSMDRGSNQPQHF | TGTGCCAGTAGTATGGACAGGGGTAGCAATCAGCCCCAGCATTTT
- | - | TRBJ2-7 | TRBV11-2 | CASSSDSPYEQYF | TGTGCCAGCAGCTCGGACAGCCCATACGAGCAGTACTTC
many | TRBD1 | TRBJ1-2 | TRBV15 | CATSRDAQGYGYTF | TGTGCCACCAGCAGAGATGCACAGGGGTATGGCTACACCTTC
- | - | TRBJ2-2 | TRBV4-1 | CASSQEVPPPKNTGELFF | TGCGCCAGCAGCCAAGAAGTTCCACCCCCGAAGAACACCGGGGAGCTGTTTTTT
many | - | TRBJ2-1 | TRBV3-1 | CASSHHTGYNEQFF | TGTGCCAGCAGCCACCACACAGGGTACAATGAGCAGTTCTTC
many | TRBD2 | TRBJ2-3 | TRBV7-9 | CASSRQELADSTDTQYF | TGTGCCAGCAGCCGACAGGAACTAGCGGATAGCACAGATACGCAGTATTTT
many | - | TRBJ2-7 | TRBV30 | CAWSVVQSFSYEQYF | TGTGCCTGGAGTGTAGTCCAGAGCTTCTCCTACGAGCAGTACTTC
- | - | TRBJ2-6 | TRBV20-1 | CSTITEAGANVLTF | TGCAGTACCATCACAGAGGCCGGGGCCAACGTCCTGACTTTC
many | - | TRBJ2-5 | TRBV12-3/TRBV12-4 | CASSSGDSQETQYF | TGTGCCAGCAGTTCGGGGGACAGCCAAGAGACCCAGTACTTC
many | TRBD1 | TRBJ1-1 | TRBV6-1 | CASSTDRAANTEAFF | TGTGCCAGCAGTACGGACAGGGCTGCGAACACTGAAGCTTTCTTT
many | TRBD2 | TRBJ2-2 | TRBV24-1 | CATSDPASGRSGELFF | TGTGCCACCAGTGATCCCGCTAGCGGGAGATCCGGGGAGCTGTTTTTT
many | TRBD1 | TRBJ2-7 | TRBV18 | CASSPTGTGREQYF | TGTGCCAGCTCACCTACCGGGACAGGGAGAGAGCAGTACTTC
many | - | TRBJ2-4 | TRBV28 | CASSIGGKNIQYF | TGTGCCAGCAGCATTGGGGGGAAAAACATTCAGTACTTC
- | - | TRBJ1-5 | TRBV19 | CASSTLLDQPQHF | TGTGCCAGTAGTACACTGCTGGATCAGCCCCAGCATTTT
many | - | TRBJ2-3 | TRBV11-2 | CASSLGTGWDTQYF | TGTGCCAGCAGCTTAGGCACAGGATGGGATACGCAGTATTTT
many | - | TRBJ1-1 | TRBV19 | CASTLGEGAEAFF | TGTGCCAGTACCCTTGGAGAGGGGGCTGAAGCTTTCTTT
many | - | TRBJ1-2 | TRBV24-1 | CATSDRGAGYTF | TGTGCCACCAGTGACCGGGGCGCTGGCTACACCTTC
many | TRBD1 | TRBJ2-7 | TRBV3-1 | CASSQGGQGGYEQYF | TGTGCCAGCAGCCAAGGAGGACAGGGGGGCTACGAGCAGTACTTC
- | TRBD2 | TRBJ2-7 | TRBV20-1 | CSARDEPSGSGYEQYF | TGCAGTGCTAGAGATGAGCCTAGCGGGAGTGGCTACGAGCAGTACTTC
- | - | TRBJ2-5 | TRBV7-8 | CASSSPGQQETQYF | TGTGCCAGCAGCTCGCCCGGACAGCAAGAGACCCAGTACTTC
many | TRBD1 | TRBJ1-2 | TRBV28 | CASSPQGFYGYTF | TGTGCCAGCAGCCCACAGGGGTTCTATGGCTACACCTTC